The source of this T cell receptor beta chain is a study of shared clonotypes between healthy human individuals. Sorted-subset replicate PCR reactions contained 150 to 200 ng DNA, corresponding to some 29,000 T cell genomes. Sequenced by immunoSEQ multiplex PCR; TCRdb stores in-frame clones only, minus some. Here the sample spans some 1.1 million clones, approximately 77% being singletons. This receptor was taken from a man aged 18 to 29 in good health. Some clones in this sample may be carry-over from other donors' samples. The specimen was memory CD4+ T cells from PBMCs. Indicated subset: CD45RA-negative fraction.

CDR3 sequence: CASSVELGTGELFF. CDR3 nucleotides: TGTGCCAGCAGCGTTGAACTAGGGACCGGGGAGCTGTTTTTT. The gene calls are TRBV9 and TRBJ2-2, with D possibly matching TRBD2 (5 bases). The germline gives CDR1 SGDLS, CDR2 YYNGEE. V gave up 2 bases and J gave up 5 bases, with 10 bases separating them. The CDR3 contains 14 residues.